These T cell receptor beta chains were read from a single sample in a study of T cells after posttransplantation cyclophosphamide. TCRdb's table, derived via immunoSEQ multiplex PCR, lists solely in-frame clones and lacks some. This sample carries 12,000 or so clones, around nine tenths of them seen once, and the ten largest clones take roughly 4%. Specimen: PBMCs, collected after allogeneic stem cell transplant with posttransplant cyclophosphamide. The source is a female patient aged 25-40 years who received an allogeneic stem cell transplant from an unrelated donor, was CMV-positive, and had no GVHD. Some T cells may arise from the graft donor. Both conserved end residues are part of each CDR3. The order of the fields is CDR3 DNA, CDR3 protein, D gene, V gene, clone size, J gene. A D gene is named only where the DNA matches it firmly. Not every row has a clone size; where given, it reads once, few, many or a size class.

CDR3 DNA: TGTGCTAGTGGTTTGGGACAGGGCCCCTATGGCTACACCTTC; CDR3 protein: CASGLGQGPYGYTF; D gene: TRBD1; V gene: TRBV12-5; clone size: -; J gene: TRBJ1-2
CDR3 DNA: TGTGCCAGCAGCTACGGGACAGGGACCCTTTCGTATGGCTACACCTTC; CDR3 protein: CASSYGTGTLSYGYTF; D gene: TRBD1; V gene: TRBV6-6; clone size: once; J gene: TRBJ1-2
CDR3 DNA: TGTGCCAGCGGTCACAGGGGACGGGACACTGAAGCTTTCTTT; CDR3 protein: CASGHRGRDTEAFF; D gene: TRBD1; V gene: TRBV11-2; clone size: -; J gene: TRBJ1-1
CDR3 DNA: TGTGCCAGCTCACCCAGACAGACTGTCACCCTTGAAGCTTTCTTT; CDR3 protein: CASSPRQTVTLEAFF; D gene: -; V gene: TRBV18; clone size: once; J gene: TRBJ1-1
CDR3 DNA: TGTGCCAGCAGCCAAGATCTCGACACCGAAAAACTGTTTTTT; CDR3 protein: CASSQDLDTEKLFF; D gene: -; V gene: TRBV4-2; clone size: -; J gene: TRBJ1-4
CDR3 DNA: TGTGCCAGCAGCCAATTCCCAAGTTTCCATCAGGGGCTCGGCGAGCAGTACTTC; CDR3 protein: CASSQFPSFHQGLGEQYF; D gene: -; V gene: TRBV14; clone size: -; J gene: TRBJ2-7
CDR3 DNA: TGTGCTAGTGGTTTGGAACTAGCGGGAGCAAACAATGAGCAGTTCTTC; CDR3 protein: CASGLELAGANNEQFF; D gene: TRBD2; V gene: TRBV12-5; clone size: -; J gene: TRBJ2-1
CDR3 DNA: TGTGCCTCCCATCCAGGGGGCTACGAGCAGTACTTC; CDR3 protein: CASHPGGYEQYF; D gene: TRBD1; V gene: TRBV30; clone size: -; J gene: TRBJ2-7
CDR3 DNA: TGCGCCAGCAGACAGGGATCCTACGAGCAGTACTTC; CDR3 protein: CASRQGSYEQYF; D gene: -; V gene: TRBV5-1; clone size: -; J gene: TRBJ2-7
CDR3 DNA: TGTGCCAGCAGTAGCGGGGGTGGCACCGGGGAGCTGTTTTTT; CDR3 protein: CASSSGGGTGELFF; D gene: TRBD2; V gene: TRBV6-4; clone size: -; J gene: TRBJ2-2
CDR3 DNA: TGTGCCAGCAGCACGAGAGATACAGGGGGTTACGAGCAGTACTTC; CDR3 protein: CASSTRDTGGYEQYF; D gene: TRBD1; V gene: TRBV7-9; clone size: -; J gene: TRBJ2-7